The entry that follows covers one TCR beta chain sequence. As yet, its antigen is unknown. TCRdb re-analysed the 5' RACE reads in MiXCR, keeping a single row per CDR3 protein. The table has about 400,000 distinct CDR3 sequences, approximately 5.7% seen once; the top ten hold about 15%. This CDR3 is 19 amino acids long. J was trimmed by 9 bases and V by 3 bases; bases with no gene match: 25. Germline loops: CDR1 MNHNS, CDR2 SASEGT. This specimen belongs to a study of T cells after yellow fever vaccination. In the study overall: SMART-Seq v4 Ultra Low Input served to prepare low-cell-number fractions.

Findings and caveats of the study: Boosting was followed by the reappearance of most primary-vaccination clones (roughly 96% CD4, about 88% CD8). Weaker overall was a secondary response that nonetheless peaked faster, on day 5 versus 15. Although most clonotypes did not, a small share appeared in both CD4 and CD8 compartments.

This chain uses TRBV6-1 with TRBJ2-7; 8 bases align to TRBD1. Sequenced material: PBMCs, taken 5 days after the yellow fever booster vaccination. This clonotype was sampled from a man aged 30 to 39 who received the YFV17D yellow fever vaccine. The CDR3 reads CASSDTPPHLGTGPLGQYF. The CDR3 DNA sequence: TGTGCCAGCAGTGATACCCCTCCCCATTTGGGGACAGGACCCCTCGGGCAGTACTTC.